This TCR beta chain was sequenced in a study of blood T cell repertoires in COVID-19. At the level of the study: The United States, Italy and Spain provided the acute and convalescent COVID-19 samples. PBMCs, B-cell-depleted T cells, or T cells were the source of the cDNA or gDNA that made up the material.

Method: immunoSEQ multiplex PCR; TCRdb's copy keeps in-frame clones and lacks some. Of 150,000 to 200,000 clones in the sample, roughly 84% were seen once. This study enrolled people aged roughly 18 to 90 from roughly 22 US geographic areas. Participants were placed into cohorts based on the clinical history they reported. The CDR3 extends over 18 amino acids. From germline, CDR1 is SGHKS and CDR2 YYEKEE (reference sequence). Trimming cost V 4 bases and J 1 base; bases outside gene matches: 11. This clone was observed once. Sequences were obtained from PBMCs or T cells enriched from blood (not recorded which). The clonotype originates from a man aged 65 to 85 who had been exposed to COVID-19. V gene TRBV5-5 combines with J gene TRBJ2-1; the match to TRBD2 covers 10 bases. The DNA of the CDR3 is TGTGCCAGCAGCGCAACCGGGACTAGCGCTTGGTCCTACAATGAGCAGTTCTTC. Protein product: CASSATGTSAWSYNEQFF.